The next 26 T cell receptor beta chains were all read from a single sample in a study of vaccination and CD4 T cells after COVID-19. These receptors' targets are unknown. The treatment is: approximately 11-day PBMC culture with coronavirus spike peptide pools or control peptides (ViraFEST assay). Scientists ran DNA taken from cultured CD4+ T cells through the Oncomine TCR Beta short-read assay for sequencing. TCRdb independently ran MiXCR on the PCR reads; one entry per CDR3 protein. The sample gives more than 15,000 distinct CDR3 sequences, around two fifths of which show up once; 5.5% to 6.5% is in the top ten. The sample in question was CD4+ T cells from blood, cultured in vitro, obtained before SARS-CoV-2 vaccination. The receptors were sampled from a human donor who had recovered from COVID-19.

V gene TRBV29-1 combines with J gene TRBJ1-1; TRBD1 matches at 10 bases. The germline gives CDR1 SQVTM, CDR2 ANQGSEA. The trim removed 7 bases at V and 4 bases at J, leaving 12 bases unmatched. This CDR3 is 15 amino acids long. The CDR3 coding sequence is TGCAGCGCCTATACCGGGACAGGGGATGGCACTGAAGCTTTCTTT. It codes for CSAYTGTGDGTEAFF.

This clonotype appeared a few times. The chain carries TRBV27 and TRBJ2-6; D is undetermined. Deletions cut 3 bases from V and 2 bases from J, with 2 bases between. The CDR3 has 13 residues. CDR1 and CDR2 (germline): MNHEY, SMNVEV (reference sequence). CDR3 coding DNA: TGTGCCAGCAGTTTCACTGGGGCCAACGTCCTGACTTTC. This gives the protein CASSFTGANVLTF.

The chain carries TRBV5-1 and TRBJ1-1; D gene unclear. Trimming removed 4 bases from V and 1 base from J, with 8 bases in between. CDR1 and CDR2 (germline): SGHRS, YFSETQ. The CDR3 loop spans 13 amino acids. The CDR3 is CASSGTQNTEAFF. The CDR3 nucleotides read TGCGCCAGCAGCGGCACACAGAACACTGAAGCTTTCTTT.

The chain has TRBV28 and TRBJ1-2; D remains unclear. The germline V gene encodes CDR1 MDHEN and CDR2 SYDVKM. V shed 4 bases and J shed 7 bases, with 16 bases lying between them. The CDR3 has 14 residues. This CDR3 reads CASSSSGRVLGYTF. Here the CDR3 DNA reads TGTGCCAGCAGTTCTTCTGGCCGGGTACTTGGCTACACCTTC.

This clonotype has only one observation. This chain uses TRBV6-1 with TRBJ2-1; D is tentatively TRBD1 or TRBD2 (5 bases each). This CDR3 contains 12 residues. Germline V gene lookup returns CDR1 MNHNS and CDR2 SASEGT. Trimming shortened V by 6 bases and J by 9 bases, and 12 bases separated the two germline ends. CDR3 protein: CASRNGGGEQFF. CDR3 DNA: TGTGCCAGCAGAAATGGGGGTGGTGAGCAGTTCTTC.

The CDR3 coding sequence is TGTGCCAGCAGCCGCTCGACAGGGGACTATGGCTACACCTTC. Protein sequence: CASSRSTGDYGYTF. V usage is TRBV6-1 and J usage is TRBJ1-2; 8 bases are shared with TRBD1. The CDR3 has 14 amino acids. J was trimmed by 3 bases and V by 6 bases; bases with no gene match: 6. In germline, CDR1 is MNHNS, CDR2 SASEGT.

This clonotype was recorded a few times. The chain is built from TRBV11-3 and TRBJ2-1, with TRBD1 identical over 9 bases. The CDR3 is 16 amino acids. After removal of 6 bases from V and 8 bases from J, the junction contained 14 bases not matched to a gene. Germline values: CDR1 SGHNT, CDR2 YENEEA. The CDR3 DNA is TGTGCCAGCAGTCCTCCCGCGGGACAGGGCTTACATGAGCAGTTCTTC. Translating it yields CASSPPAGQGLHEQFF.

This clonotype was observed a handful of times. The chain joins TRBV28 to TRBJ1-2; TRBD1 might be the D (5 bases). Trimming removed 1 base at V and 4 bases at J, with 13 bases between. CDR1 and CDR2 from the germline V gene are MDHEN and SYDVKM. The CDR3 is made up of 15 amino acids. The CDR3 bases are TGTGCCAGCAGTTTATTCGGGGCCAAGCTCTATGGCTACACCTTC. It codes for CASSLFGAKLYGYTF.

The chain carries TRBV4-1 and TRBJ2-3, with a possible D match to TRBD2 (5 bases). Germline lookup yields CDR1 MGHRA and CDR2 YSYEKL. The CDR3 length is 12 residues. Trimming removed 0 bases from V and 11 bases from J, with 9 bases in between. The CDR3 DNA sequence: TGCGCCAGCAGCCAAGAAGGGAGAAGGCAGTATTTT. Encoded protein: CASSQEGRRQYF.

This chain joins TRBV11-1 and TRBJ1-1; D might be TRBD1 (6 bases). There are 16 residues in the CDR3. The germline V and J ends were trimmed by 4 bases and 5 bases, with 20 bases remaining between them. Per the germline V gene, CDR1 is SGHAT and CDR2 is FQDESV (reference sequence). The CDR3 spells CASSSNREGRGTEAFF. The CDR3 nucleotides are TGTGCCAGCAGCTCGAACAGGGAGGGAAGGGGGACTGAAGCTTTCTTT. Filled out from reference TRBV11-1 and TRBJ1-1, the complete variable domain reads EAEVAQSPRYKITEKSQAVAFWCDPISGHATLYWYRQILGQGPELLVQFQDESVVDDSQLPKDRFSAERLKGVDSTLKIQPAELGDSAMYLCASSSNREGRGTEAFFGQGTRLTVV.

The V call is TRBV19, the J call TRBJ1-5; a weak D match, TRBD1 (6 bases). The V gene lost 3 bases and the J gene lost 6 bases, with 12 bases spanning the gap. The CDR3 is 14 amino acids. Germline V lookup: CDR1 LNHDA, CDR2 SQIVND (reference sequence). This CDR3 is CASSIAGAAQPQHF. The CDR3 bases are TGTGCCAGTAGTATCGCGGGGGCGGCTCAGCCCCAGCATTTT.

This clonotype is a singleton in its sample. V is TRBV7-8 and J is TRBJ2-3; TRBD1 aligns across 8 bases. Per the germline V gene, CDR1 is SGHVS and CDR2 is FQNEAQ. V shed 1 base and J 2 bases; nucleotides not matched to a gene: 8. The CDR3 spans 17 residues. CDR3 bases: TGTGCCAGCAGCTTAGGGCAGGGGGCTCGGGACACAGATACGCAGTATTTT. This gives the protein CASSLGQGARDTDTQYF.

This rearrangement joins TRBV19 to TRBJ1-2; the D gene is possibly TRBD1 (5 bases). CDR1 is LNHDA and CDR2 is SQIVND in the germline V gene (reference sequence). V was shortened by 11 bases and J by 4 bases, with 17 bases between the two germline ends. The CDR3 runs 13 residues. CDR3 protein: CAGSDGGGYGYTF. As DNA, the CDR3 is TGTGCCGGTTCCGATGGGGGTGGCTATGGCTACACCTTC. Supplemented by reference TRBV19 and TRBJ1-2, the full variable domain reads DGGITQSPKYLFRKEGQNVTLSCEQNLNHDAMYWYRQDPGQGLRLIYYSQIVNDFQKGDIAEGYSVSREKKESFPLTVTSAQKNPTAFYLCAGSDGGGYGYTFGSGTRLTVV.

This clonotype was picked up a small number of times. This sequence joins TRBV7-3 and TRBJ2-3; 7 nucleotides align to TRBD1. This CDR3 is 14 amino acids long. Germline V CDR1 and CDR2: SGHTA, FQGTGA. Trimming cost V 3 bases and J 3 bases; bases outside gene matches: 3. CDR3 in DNA: TGTGCCAGCAGCTTTGACAGGGAGACAGATACGCAGTATTTT. As protein: CASSFDRETDTQYF. The variable domain in full, with the rest retrieved from reference TRBV7-3 and TRBJ2-3, is GAGVSQTPSNKVTEKGKYVELRCDPISGHTALYWYRQSLGQGPEFLIYFQGTGAADDSGLPNDRFFAVRPEGSVSTLKIQRTERGDSAVYLCASSFDRETDTQYFGPGTRLTVL.

The chain joins TRBV11-3 to TRBJ1-1; D might be TRBD1 (6 bases). Germline V lookup: CDR1 SGHNT, CDR2 YENEEA. Deletions cut 5 bases from V and 0 bases from J, with 10 bases between. The CDR3 runs 14 residues. The CDR3 loop reads CASSKTGLNTEAFF. The CDR3 DNA reads as TGTGCCAGCAGCAAAACAGGGTTGAACACTGAAGCTTTCTTT.

This clonotype was found once. The chain employs TRBV10-1 and TRBJ2-5; TRBD1 agrees at 8 bases. The CDR3 covers 15 residues. After removal of 0 bases from V and 4 bases from J, the junction contained 4 bases not matched to a gene. CDR1 is WNHNN and CDR2 is SYGVQD in the germline V gene (reference sequence). CDR3 protein: CASSESRQGAETQYF. The CDR3 DNA follows: TGCGCCAGCAGTGAGTCGAGGCAGGGGGCAGAGACCCAGTACTTC.

This clonotype has only one observation. The V and J genes are TRBV6-2 or TRBV6-3 and TRBJ2-7, with 9 bases lining up with TRBD2. The CDR3 contains 15 residues. The germline V gene encodes CDR1 MNHEY and CDR2 SVGEGT. J gave up 4 bases and V 7 bases, and 11 bases lay outside the gene matches. The CDR3 is CASTYRASGAYEQYF. The CDR3 DNA sequence: TGTGCCAGCACCTACAGGGCTAGCGGGGCGTACGAGCAGTACTTC.

This clonotype ranks as large. CDR3 sequence reads: CASSASPGTSAYEQYF. CDR3 coding DNA: TGTGCCAGCAGCGCGAGTCCCGGGACTAGCGCCTACGAGCAGTACTTC. The chain carries TRBV21-1 and TRBJ2-7; TRBD2 was called by the table and not checked on the DNA. TRBV21-1 is labeled a pseudogene. There are 16 residues in the CDR3.

The V gene is TRBV6-2 or TRBV6-3, the J gene TRBJ1-6; D is ambiguous. Per germline, CDR1 MNHEY and CDR2 SVGEGT. The V and J ends lost 6 bases and 10 bases respectively, with 13 bases between them. The CDR3 loop spans 13 amino acids. The CDR3 region has the DNA TGTGCCAGCAGGGCCCGTGTGGACTCACCCCTCCACTTT. This gives the protein CASRARVDSPLHF.

The chain has TRBV5-5 and TRBJ2-7; 9 bases agree with TRBD1. This CDR3 contains 14 residues. Germline lookup yields CDR1 SGHKS and CDR2 YYEKEE (reference sequence). The junction had 5 bases not matched to a gene; V was cut back by 4 bases and J by 3 bases. The CDR3 DNA sequence: TGTGCCAGCAGCCTCGGGACAGGGTTCTACGAGCAGTACTTC. Translation gives CASSLGTGFYEQYF. Full variable domain (missing parts from reference TRBV5-5 and TRBJ2-7): DAGVTQSPTHLIKTRGQQVTLRCSPISGHKSVSWYQQVLGQGPQFIFQYYEKEERGRGNFPDRFSARQFPNYSSELNVNALLLGDSALYLCASSLGTGFYEQYFGPGTRLTVT.

This clonotype was observed a few times. V and J are TRBV19 and TRBJ1-5, with a possible D match to TRBD1 (5 bases). Germline loops: CDR1 LNHDA, CDR2 SQIVND (reference sequence). V lost 5 bases to trimming and J lost 6 bases, with 14 bases between them. The CDR3 is 14 residues long. DNA of the CDR3: TGTGCCAGTAGTGGCCGCCGACAGCCTCAGCCCCAGCATTTT. It specifies CASSGRRQPQPQHF.

The chain couples TRBV9 to TRBJ1-2; D possibly corresponds to TRBD1 (5 bases). The germline gives CDR1 SGDLS, CDR2 YYNGEE. V dropped 0 bases and J dropped 7 bases, with 10 bases sitting between them. The CDR3 spans 13 residues. The CDR3 sequence is CASSVAGPSGYTF. The CDR3 nucleotides read TGTGCCAGCAGCGTAGCGGGACCGTCTGGCTACACCTTC. The full variable domain, in which reference TRBV9 and TRBJ1-2 provide the parts outside the CDR3, is DSGVTQTPKHLITATGQRVTLRCSPRSGDLSVYWYQQSLDQGLQFLIQYYNGEERAKGNILERFSAQQFPDLHSELNLSSLELGDSALYFCASSVAGPSGYTFGSGTRLTVV.

Written as DNA, the CDR3 is TGTGCCAGCGGCCTACAGGGAGTCGGCTATGGCTACACCTTC. It yields the protein CASGLQGVGYGYTF. The chain links TRBV6-2 or TRBV6-3 to TRBJ1-2, with D maybe TRBD1 (6 bases). V was trimmed by 8 bases and J by 4 bases, leaving 17 bases between them. Germline loops: CDR1 MNHEY, CDR2 SVGEGT. CDR3 length: 14 residues.

The V call is TRBV11-3, the J call TRBJ2-7, with D possibly being TRBD1 (6 bases). CDR1 SGHNT and CDR2 YENEEA come from the germline V gene. There are 13 residues in the CDR3. V lost 2 bases to trimming and J lost 1 base, with 6 bases between them. The CDR3 loop is CASSLQGSYEQYF. CDR3 DNA: TGTGCCAGCAGCTTACAGGGGTCCTACGAGCAGTACTTC.

The chain links TRBV7-2 to TRBJ2-7, with D uncertain. Germline V gene lookup returns CDR1 SGHTA and CDR2 FQGNSA. Trimming took 2 bases from V and 2 from J, leaving 13 bases between them. The CDR3 has 15 amino acids. The CDR3 DNA sequence: TGTGCCAGCAGCTTATCGACGGATTACACCTACGAGCAGTACTTC. It translates to CASSLSTDYTYEQYF.

The chain is built from TRBV7-2 and TRBJ2-2, with 8 bases aligning to TRBD1. Germline CDR1 is SGHTA and CDR2 is FQGNSA. The trim removed 3 bases at V and 7 bases at J, leaving 13 bases unmatched. CDR3 length: 17 residues. The CDR3 loop is CASSFLARGTGGGELFF. CDR3 nucleotides: TGTGCCAGCAGCTTCCTAGCCAGGGGGACAGGAGGCGGGGAGCTGTTTTTT.